Each of the 14 T cell receptor beta chains below was sequenced from the same sample in a study of chemoradiotherapy in HPV16-positive cancers. Generated by immunoSEQ multiplex PCR, the TCRdb table keeps only in-frame clones and is missing some. The sample consists of tens of thousands of clones, 80% to 90% of them appearing once. Here the sequenced sample was blood, taken from a patient who underwent chemoradiotherapy. The origin of the receptors is a human donor with HPV-associated anogenital cancer.

V gene TRBV7-6 combines with J gene TRBJ1-5; 7 bases align to TRBD1. This CDR3 contains 15 residues. V lost 5 bases, J lost 3 bases, and 7 bases stayed unmatched. The V gene's germline CDR1 is SGHVS and CDR2 FNYEAQ. The CDR3 DNA reads as TGTGCCAGCAGCGAAGAAGGACAGGCCAATCAGCCCCAGCATTTT. Translated, it gives CASSEEGQANQPQHF.

This sequence joins TRBV5-1 and TRBJ2-6; TRBD2 aligns across 13 bases. Germline V CDR1 and CDR2: SGHRS, YFSETQ. The CDR3 extends over 18 amino acids. V trimming: 0 bases; J trimming: 0 bases; junction bases outside the gene matches: 0. In nucleotides, the CDR3 is TGCGCCAGCAGCTTGGGACTAGCGGGGGGCTCTGGGGCCAACGTCCTGACTTTC. This codes for CASSLGLAGGSGANVLTF.

This chain links TRBV18 with TRBJ1-6; D may be TRBD1 (6 bases). CDR1 is KGHSH, CDR2 LQKENI, per germline. The CDR3 totals 15 residues. Trimming removed 6 bases from V and 6 bases from J, with 15 bases in between. CDR3 loop: CASSTQGEGNSPLHF. CDR3 nucleotides: TGTGCCAGCTCCACACAGGGCGAAGGTAATTCACCCCTCCACTTT.

The gene calls are TRBV2 and TRBJ1-3; unclear D gene. The CDR3 runs to 14 residues. V lost 2 bases, J lost 4 bases, and 9 bases lay in between. Germline values: CDR1 SNHLY, CDR2 FYNNEI. The CDR3 protein is CASSELRTGNTIYF. The CDR3 DNA follows: TGTGCCAGCAGTGAACTTCGGACCGGAAACACCATATATTTT.

The genes are TRBV30 and TRBJ1-2; 7 bases align to TRBD1. The CDR3 has 15 amino acids. J lost 7 bases, V lost 6 bases, and 17 bases had no gene match. Germline CDR1 reads GTSNPN; CDR2 reads SVGIG (reference sequence). Written as DNA, the CDR3 is TGTGCCTGCATGGGCCGGGACAGACAACAATTTGGCTACACCTTC. Its translation: CACMGRDRQQFGYTF.

The chain couples TRBV7-9 to TRBJ2-5, with a tentative D call TRBD2 (6 bases). This CDR3 is 12 amino acids long. Trimming stripped 6 bases from V and 7 bases from J, with 12 bases between. The germline CDR1 and CDR2 sequences are SEHNR and FQNEAQ (reference sequence). CDR3 nucleotides: TGTGCCAGCAGGGAGGGGAGTTCGACCCAGTACTTC. Its protein is CASREGSSTQYF.

The rearrangement uses TRBV30 and TRBJ1-6; TRBD1 might be the D (5 bases). The V end was cut by 3 bases, the J end by 6 bases, with 12 bases between. The CDR3 is 14 residues long. Germline CDR1 is GTSNPN and CDR2 is SVGIG (reference sequence). The CDR3 loop is CAWSPGRVNSPLHF. The CDR3 DNA reads TGTGCCTGGAGCCCGGGACGGGTTAATTCACCCCTCCACTTT.

As DNA, the CDR3 is TGTGCCAGCAGCTTAGCGCTAGCGGGGGCTAACTCTGGGGCCAACGTCCTGACTTTC. Amino acids: CASSLALAGANSGANVLTF. V and J are TRBV7-2 and TRBJ2-6, with 10 bases that match TRBD2. The CDR3 runs 19 residues. CDR1 and CDR2 from the germline V gene are SGHTA and FQGNSA. Trimming took 0 bases from V and 0 from J; bases not matched to a gene: 5.

This chain connects TRBV6-5 to TRBJ1-4; D gene uncertain. Germline values: CDR1 MNHEY, CDR2 SVGAGI. V was trimmed by 2 bases and J by 6 bases, leaving 7 bases between them. The CDR3 consists of 13 residues. For the CDR3, the DNA is TGTGCCAGCAGTTACGAGCAACATGAAAAACTGTTTTTT. Translating gives CASSYEQHEKLFF.

J is TRBJ2-7 and V is TRBV10-3; the match to TRBD2 covers 12 bases. Germline V CDR1 and CDR2: ENHRY, SYGVKD. The CDR3 sequence is 16 residues long. V shed 4 bases and J 5 bases; nucleotides not matched to a gene: 9. The CDR3 coding sequence is TGTGCCATCAGTGGGCCCGGGAGACTAGCGGGGGACGAGCAGTACTTC. As protein: CAISGPGRLAGDEQYF.

V gene TRBV7-2 combines with J gene TRBJ2-3; D perhaps matches TRBD2 (7 bases). Germline CDR1 is SGHTA and CDR2 is FQGNSA. Trimming removed 4 bases at V and 6 bases at J, with 17 bases between. The CDR3 extends over 15 amino acids. This CDR3 is CASSWGGLTLDTQYF. Here the CDR3 DNA reads TGTGCCAGCAGCTGGGGGGGCCTTACCCTTGATACGCAGTATTTT.

This chain connects TRBV7-2 to TRBJ2-1; 11 nucleotides match TRBD2. CDR3 length: 17 residues. Per germline, CDR1 SGHTA and CDR2 FQGNSA. V shed 4 bases and J 7 bases; nucleotides not matched to a gene: 12. The CDR3 region has the DNA TGTGCCAGCAGCTCCAGGAGTAGCGGGAGGGCCTTGAATGAGCAGTTCTTC. Its translation is CASSSRSSGRALNEQFF.

The V call is TRBV6-5, the J call TRBJ1-6; maybe TRBD1 (5 bases). The CDR3 has 15 amino acids. V was pared by 6 bases and J by 5 bases, with 14 bases between. Germline V lookup: CDR1 MNHEY, CDR2 SVGAGI. In DNA form, the CDR3 reads TGTGCCAGCAGAGCTCCGGGACGGAATAATTCACCCCTCCACTTT. Translation: CASRAPGRNNSPLHF.

V gene TRBV7-9 combines with J gene TRBJ2-2; 7 nucleotides match TRBD2. The CDR3 length is 15 residues. Germline loops: CDR1 SEHNR, CDR2 FQNEAQ (reference sequence). V gave up 8 bases and J gave up 1 base; unmatched junction bases: 7. The CDR3 sequence is CASGRAEVNTGELFF. DNA of the CDR3: TGTGCCAGCGGGAGGGCTGAGGTGAACACCGGGGAGCTGTTTTTT.